The rows below give T cell receptor beta chains drawn from one sample of a study of early T cells in non-severe SARS-CoV-2 infection. One entry per CDR3 protein results from TCRdb running MiXCR on the 5' RACE reads. The profile shows 55,000 to 70,000 distinct CDR3 sequences, over 7.5% of them singletons. Material: whole blood. These receptors all stem from an adult who was a healthcare worker with PCR-confirmed SARS-CoV-2 infection or an uninfected control (not recorded which). The CDR3 runs from the conserved cysteine through the conserved F or W. D genes are given only for firm matches. Clone sizes are given selectively: once, few, many, or a class where the clone is expanded.

j_call d_call v_call clone_size cdr3_length cdr3_aa cdr3_nt
TRBJ2-2 TRBD2 TRBV7-9 many 19 CASSLGMGQREGLAGELFF TGTGCCAGCAGCTTAGGAATGGGCCAGCGGGAAGGTCTTGCCGGGGAGCTGTTTTTT
TRBJ2-1 NA TRBV7-2 NA 13 CASSLAVRNEQFF TGTGCCAGCAGCTTGGCGGTTCGGAATGAGCAGTTCTTC
TRBJ2-3 NA TRBV7-9 NA 14 CASTAGGAADTQYF TGTGCCAGTACCGCAGGCGGAGCGGCAGATACGCAGTATTTT
TRBJ2-1 TRBD2 TRBV19 many 16 CASSIRLAGLGNEQFF TGTGCCAGTAGTATACGACTAGCGGGCCTGGGGAATGAGCAGTTCTTC
TRBJ1-2 NA TRBV7-2 NA 14 CAEAKGGVGYGYTF TGTGCCGAGGCTAAAGGGGGAGTAGGCTATGGCTACACCTTC
TRBJ2-2 NA TRBV4-3 many 17 CASSQSLPGGLAGELFF TGCGCCAGCAGCCAATCCCTCCCTGGGGGCCTAGCCGGGGAGCTGTTTTTT
TRBJ1-2 NA TRBV18 many 14 CASSPLAGYYGYTF TGTGCCAGCTCACCACTAGCAGGGTACTATGGCTACACCTTC
TRBJ2-1 TRBD2 TRBV3-1 many 17 CASSRRAGTSKGNEQFF TGTGCCAGCAGCCGCCGGGCCGGGACTAGTAAGGGAAATGAGCAGTTCTTC
TRBJ1-4 NA TRBV3-1 NA 16 CDSSQGTTATNEKLFF TGTGACAGCAGCCAGGGGACAACTGCAACTAATGAAAAACTGTTTTTT
TRBJ2-5 NA TRBV29-1 few 12 CSVEEVAETQYF TGCAGCGTTGAAGAGGTTGCGGAAACCCAGTACTTC
TRBJ2-2 NA TRBV5-1 many 16 CASSLVAGDYSGELFF TGCGCCAGCAGCTTGGTGGCAGGGGATTACTCCGGGGAGCTGTTTTTT
TRBJ2-1 NA TRBV20-1 many 16 CSARDVSGAGSNEQFF TGCAGTGCTAGGGATGTTTCTGGCGCGGGTAGCAATGAGCAGTTCTTC
TRBJ2-5 NA TRBV12-3/TRBV12-4 few 16 CASSFLARTVQETQYF TGTGCCAGCAGTTTCCTGGCCAGGACGGTACAAGAGACCCAGTACTTC
TRBJ2-5 TRBD1 TRBV20-1 few 13 CSAKRDRRTAQYF TGCAGTGCTAAAAGGGACAGGCGAACGGCCCAGTACTTC
TRBJ2-6 TRBD1 TRBV7-3 many 15 CASSFGQGLANVLTF TGTGCCAGCAGCTTCGGACAGGGGCTGGCCAACGTCCTGACTTTC
TRBJ1-3 NA TRBV20-1 NA 11 CSAGPGNTIYF TGCAGTGCGGGACCCGGAAACACCATATATTTT
TRBJ2-5 NA TRBV6-1 many 11 CASRFQETQYF TGTGCCAGCAGATTCCAAGAGACCCAGTACTTC
TRBJ2-1 TRBD2 TRBV13 many 16 CASSSQTSGRDNEQFF TGTGCCAGCAGCTCCCAGACTAGCGGGAGAGACAATGAGCAGTTCTTC
TRBJ2-5 NA TRBV5-1 NA 14 CASSFFSGQETQYF TGCGCCAGCAGCTTCTTTAGCGGACAAGAGACCCAGTACTTC
TRBJ2-3 NA TRBV2 NA 12 CAGLNLSDTQYF TGTGCCGGACTTAATTTGTCAGATACGCAGTATTTT
TRBJ1-2 TRBD1 TRBV20-1 many 13 CSAFRDRDNGYTF TGCAGTGCCTTCCGGGACAGGGATAACGGCTACACCTTC
TRBJ2-7 NA TRBV6-5 NA 13 CASSSTVSYEQYF TGTGCCAGCAGTTCGACAGTCTCCTACGAGCAGTACTTC
TRBJ1-3 TRBD1 TRBV4-1 many 15 CASSPRTGVGNTIYF TGCGCCAGCAGCCCGCGGACAGGGGTCGGAAACACCATATATTTT
TRBJ2-3 TRBD2 TRBV6-5 many 14 CASRGAGTTDTQYF TGTGCCAGCAGGGGAGCGGGGACCACAGATACGCAGTATTTT
TRBJ1-6 TRBD1 TRBV20-1 NA 13 CSALQGADSPLHF TGCAGTGCCCTTCAGGGGGCGGATTCACCCCTCCACTTT
TRBJ1-1 NA TRBV11-3 NA 13 CASSLEEATEAFF TGTGCCAGCAGCTTAGAGGAGGCCACTGAAGCTTTCTTT
TRBJ2-3 TRBD2 TRBV6-1 many 19 CASSEGQLAGDRWTDTQYF TGTGCCAGCAGTGAAGGACAGCTAGCGGGAGATAGGTGGACAGATACGCAGTATTTT
TRBJ2-7 NA TRBV2 many 12 CASSEAFYEQYF TGTGCCAGCAGTGAAGCCTTCTACGAGCAGTACTTC
TRBJ1-1 NA TRBV12-2 NA 17 CASRLAAPRQANTEAFF TGTGCAAGTCGCTTAGCGGCCCCCAGACAGGCAAACACTGAAGCTTTCTTT
TRBJ2-1 TRBD2 TRBV4-2 NA 17 CASSQEKGLAEYNEQFF TGTGCCAGCAGCCAAGAAAAAGGACTAGCGGAGTACAATGAGCAGTTCTTC
TRBJ2-2 NA TRBV19 NA 10 CAKQTGELFF TGTGCCAAGCAGACCGGGGAGCTGTTTTTT
TRBJ1-1 NA TRBV7-9 NA 15 CASSLGGGGNTEAFF TGTGCCAGCAGCTTAGGGGGTGGAGGGAACACTGAAGCTTTCTTT
TRBJ1-1 TRBD1 TRBV11-2 NA 19 CASSLVRSSQGILGTEAFF TGTGCCAGCAGCTTAGTGCGTTCGTCACAGGGGATTTTGGGCACTGAAGCTTTCTTT
TRBJ2-2 TRBD2 TRBV12-3/TRBV12-4 many 15 CASSLSGSAPGELFF TGTGCCAGCAGCCTCAGCGGGAGCGCCCCCGGGGAGCTGTTTTTT
TRBJ1-6 NA TRBV20-1 many 13 CSAPRQALSPLHF TGCAGTGCCCCGAGGCAGGCACTCTCACCCCTCCACTTT
TRBJ1-1 TRBD1 TRBV6-1 few 15 CASSQSRQGATEAFF TGTGCCAGCAGTCAATCAAGACAGGGGGCCACTGAAGCTTTCTTT
TRBJ2-1 TRBD2 TRBV7-3 NA 17 CASSPVASGRGNNEQFF TGTGCCAGCAGCCCAGTTGCTAGCGGGAGAGGAAACAATGAGCAGTTCTTC
TRBJ2-7 TRBD2 TRBV29-1 NA 15 CSVGEWGEGTYEQYF TGCAGCGTTGGGGAATGGGGGGAGGGAACCTACGAGCAGTACTTC
TRBJ2-7 TRBD2 TRBV27 few 15 CASSPRTSGTYEQYF TGTGCCAGCAGTCCGCGGACTAGCGGCACCTACGAGCAGTACTTC
TRBJ2-2 TRBD1 TRBV6-2/TRBV6-3 few 16 CASSPDRDPISGELFF TGTGCCAGCAGTCCGGACAGGGACCCGATTTCCGGGGAGCTGTTTTTT
TRBJ1-6 TRBD1 TRBV3-1 many 17 CASSQSTGTGGNSPLHF TGTGCCAGCAGCCAATCGACCGGGACAGGGGGAAATTCACCCCTCCACTTT
TRBJ2-3 NA TRBV7-2 many 14 CASSLDFGPDTQYF TGTGCCAGCAGCCTTGACTTCGGCCCAGATACGCAGTATTTT
TRBJ2-3 NA TRBV7-2 many 13 CASSLLMADTQYF TGTGCCAGCAGCTTACTGATGGCAGATACGCAGTATTTT
TRBJ2-1 NA TRBV12-3/TRBV12-4 many 12 CASRRDPNEQFF TGTGCCAGCAGACGAGACCCCAATGAGCAGTTCTTC
TRBJ2-2 NA TRBV9 many 15 CASSVVESNTGELFF TGTGCCAGCAGCGTAGTAGAATCGAACACCGGGGAGCTGTTTTTT
TRBJ2-1 TRBD2 TRBV20-1 few 15 CSAQKLAGGRDEQFF TGCAGTGCGCAAAAACTAGCGGGAGGGAGGGATGAGCAGTTCTTC
TRBJ1-2 NA TRBV7-9 NA 14 CASSLAGPNYGYTF TGTGCCAGCAGCTTAGCGGGACCGAACTATGGCTACACCTTC
TRBJ2-1 NA TRBV2 few 13 CATAGGSYNEQFF TGTGCCACCGCCGGGGGCTCCTACAATGAGCAGTTCTTC
TRBJ2-5 NA TRBV7-9 many 15 CASSLARGPVETQYF TGTGCCAGCAGCTTAGCGCGGGGGCCGGTAGAGACCCAGTACTTC
TRBJ2-1 TRBD2 TRBV5-4 few 16 CASSGRTSGDYNEQFF TGTGCCAGCAGCGGGCGGACTAGCGGGGATTACAATGAGCAGTTCTTC
TRBJ2-1 TRBD2 TRBV18 many 15 CASSRGLAGHNEQFF TGTGCCAGCTCACGGGGACTAGCGGGACACAATGAGCAGTTCTTC
TRBJ1-2 TRBD1 TRBV4-2 many 15 CASSQDQHRGYGYTF TGTGCCAGCAGCCAAGATCAACACAGGGGCTATGGCTACACCTTC
TRBJ2-2 TRBD2 TRBV6-2/TRBV6-3 many 21 CASMGTGLAGTGRRKTGELFF TGTGCCAGCATGGGAACGGGACTAGCGGGAACCGGCCGTCGGAAGACCGGGGAGCTGTTTTTT
TRBJ2-1 NA TRBV7-3 NA 16 CASSLRTGAPGNEQFF TGTGCCAGCAGCTTAAGAACGGGAGCGCCTGGCAATGAGCAGTTCTTC
TRBJ2-7 NA TRBV29-1 many 12 CSVLHDPYEQYF TGCAGCGTTTTACATGACCCCTACGAGCAGTACTTC